Below are 7 T cell receptor beta chains sequenced from a single sample in a study of blood T cells in healthy people across ages. With a J-beta primer mix and a sample-barcoded 5' primer, a second PCR ran about 7 to 11 cycles. TCRdb passed the 5' RACE reads through MiXCR, listing each CDR3 protein once. The sample holds 550,000 to 650,000 distinct CDR3 sequences; about 30% are singletons and the top ten take more than 15%. Sequenced sample: blood. Every receptor here comes from a woman aged 80 or older in good health.

This clonotype was counted ten times or more. The genes are TRBV28 and TRBJ2-7; D might be TRBD1 (5 bases). The length of the CDR3 is 13 residues. In germline, CDR1 is MDHEN, CDR2 SYDVKM. Trimming took off 10 bases at V and 5 bases at J, with 18 bases between the two ends. The CDR3 nucleotides read TGTGCCACCTTCCTCCAGGGTTCCCACGAGCAGTACTTC. Its protein product is CATFLQGSHEQYF.

A remark on this clonotype: A read error may be the cause here, since a much bigger clone is one base away. V gene TRBV7-2 combines with J gene TRBJ2-7; TRBD2 matches 9 bases. CDR3 length equals 12 residues. Germline CDR1 reads SGHTA; CDR2 reads FQGNSA. With 11 bases clipped from V and 4 bases from J, the junction kept 6 bases outside the gene matches. The DNA of the CDR3 is TGTGCCTGCGGGGGGGCGGTTTACGAGCAGTACTTC. It is translated as CACGGAVYEQYF.

The sample holds many counts of this clonotype. V usage is TRBV29-1 and J usage is TRBJ2-5; a weak D match, TRBD1 (5 bases). The CDR3 is made up of 14 amino acids. Germline V gene lookup returns CDR1 SQVTM and CDR2 ANQGSEA. The V gene lost 1 base and the J gene lost 2 bases, with 11 bases spanning the gap. DNA of the CDR3: TGCAGCGTTGAAGCTGGAGACAGACAAGAGACCCAGTACTTC. The encoded protein is CSVEAGDRQETQYF.

The chain couples TRBV7-2 to TRBJ2-1; 8 positions match TRBD1. V lost 5 bases to trimming and J lost 9 bases; unmatched junction nucleotides: 9. The CDR3 has 14 amino acids. The V gene's germline CDR1 is SGHTA and CDR2 FQGNSA. The CDR3, as DNA: TGTGCCAGCAGCCCGGACAGGGCCTGGGGTGAGCAGTTCTTC. Its translation is CASSPDRAWGEQFF.

DNA for the CDR3: TGCGCCAGCAGCTGGGCTAGCGGGTCAGGCACGCAGTATTTT. This gives the protein CASSWASGSGTQYF. The V and J genes are TRBV5-1 and TRBJ2-3; 8 bases line up with TRBD2. Unmatched junction bases numbered 9, after V lost 3 bases and J lost 9 bases. CDR1 is SGHRS and CDR2 is YFSETQ in the germline V gene. CDR3 length equals 14 residues. The complete variable domain, with remaining parts taken from reference TRBV5-1 and TRBJ2-3, reads KAGVTQTPRYLIKTRGQQVTLSCSPISGHRSVSWYQQTPGQGLQFLFEYFSETQRNKGNFPGRFSGRQFSNSRSEMNVSTLELGDSALYLCASSWASGSGTQYFGPGTRLTVL.

This clonotype was picked up a small number of times. This may be a read error, as it is one base from a much larger clone. In this CDR3 the conserved last residue, phenylalanine or tryptophan, is missing, so a read error is likely. The chain has TRBV28 and TRBJ1-2; 8 nucleotides agree with TRBD1. The V and J ends lost 6 bases and 7 bases, in that order; junction bases with no gene match: 4. This CDR3 has 12 amino acids. Germline V CDR1 and CDR2: MDHEN, SYDVKM. CDR3 in amino acids: CASSYTGGGYTV. DNA for the CDR3: TGTGCCAGCAGCTACACAGGGGGTGGCTACACCGTC.

This clonotype was found many times. The rearrangement links TRBV2 to TRBJ1-2; TRBD1 agrees at 10 bases. Germline V lookup: CDR1 SNHLY, CDR2 FYNNEI. Trimming took 6 bases from V and 7 from J; bases not matched to a gene: 8. The CDR3 contains 14 residues. CDR3 loop: CASSAGTGVGGYTF. In DNA, the CDR3 is TGTGCCAGCAGCGCCGGGACAGGGGTTGGTGGCTACACCTTC.